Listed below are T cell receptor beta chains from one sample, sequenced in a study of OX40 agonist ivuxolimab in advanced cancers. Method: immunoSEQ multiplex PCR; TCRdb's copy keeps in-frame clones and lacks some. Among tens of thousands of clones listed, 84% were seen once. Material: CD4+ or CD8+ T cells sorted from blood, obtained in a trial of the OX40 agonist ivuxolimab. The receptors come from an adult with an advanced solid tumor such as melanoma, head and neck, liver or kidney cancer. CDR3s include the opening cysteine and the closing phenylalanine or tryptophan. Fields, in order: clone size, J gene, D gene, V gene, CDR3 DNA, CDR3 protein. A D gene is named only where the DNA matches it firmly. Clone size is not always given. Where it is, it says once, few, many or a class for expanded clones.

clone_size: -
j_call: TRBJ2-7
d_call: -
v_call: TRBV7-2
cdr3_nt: TGTGCCAGCAGCTTTGTATCCTACGAGCAGTACTTC
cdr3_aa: CASSFVSYEQYF

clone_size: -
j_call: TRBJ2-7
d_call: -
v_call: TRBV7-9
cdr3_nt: TGTGCCAGCAGTAACTGGGGGAGGGGGAGCTCCTACGAGCAGTACTTC
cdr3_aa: CASSNWGRGSSYEQYF

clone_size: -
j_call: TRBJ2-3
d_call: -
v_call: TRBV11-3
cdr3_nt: TGTGCCAGCAGCTTAGATGTTCGGGGTGGAGATACGCAGTATTTT
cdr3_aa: CASSLDVRGGDTQYF

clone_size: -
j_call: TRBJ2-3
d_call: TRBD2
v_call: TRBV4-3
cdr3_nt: TGCGCCAGCAGCCAAGCTGGACGGGGGGATTGGAGCACAGATACGCAGTATTTT
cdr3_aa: CASSQAGRGDWSTDTQYF

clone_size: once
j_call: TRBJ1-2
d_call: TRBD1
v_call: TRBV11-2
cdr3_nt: TGTGCCAGCAGCTTAAACAGGGGGCACTATGGCTACACCTTC
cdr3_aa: CASSLNRGHYGYTF

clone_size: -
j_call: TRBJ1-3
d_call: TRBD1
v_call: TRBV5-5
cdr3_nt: TGTGCCAGCAGCTTGGGACAGGGAGGAAACACCATATATTTT
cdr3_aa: CASSLGQGGNTIYF

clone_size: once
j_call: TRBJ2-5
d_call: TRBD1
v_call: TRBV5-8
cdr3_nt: TGTGCCAGCAGCGCTGGGACAGGGGAGCAAGAGACCCAGTACTTC
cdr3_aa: CASSAGTGEQETQYF

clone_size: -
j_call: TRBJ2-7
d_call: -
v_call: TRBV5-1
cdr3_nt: TGCGCCAGCAGCTTGGTAGGGAGTGACTACGAGCAGTACTTC
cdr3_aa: CASSLVGSDYEQYF

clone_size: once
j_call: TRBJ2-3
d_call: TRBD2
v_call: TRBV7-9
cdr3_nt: TGTGCCAGCAGCTTAGAGCTTCTAGCGGGGATTGATACGCAGTATTTT
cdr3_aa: CASSLELLAGIDTQYF

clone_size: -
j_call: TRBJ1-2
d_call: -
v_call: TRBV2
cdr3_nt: TGTGCCAGCAGTGTGGACGTGGGTGGCTACACCTTC
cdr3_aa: CASSVDVGGYTF

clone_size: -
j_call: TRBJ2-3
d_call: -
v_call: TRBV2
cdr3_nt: TGTGCCAGCAGTGACAACACAGATACGCAGTATTTT
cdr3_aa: CASSDNTDTQYF

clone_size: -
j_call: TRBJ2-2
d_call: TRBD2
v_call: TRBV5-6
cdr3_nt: TGTGCCAGCAGCTTGTCAGCCGGGGGGGCACGGACCGGGGAGCTGTTTTTT
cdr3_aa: CASSLSAGGARTGELFF

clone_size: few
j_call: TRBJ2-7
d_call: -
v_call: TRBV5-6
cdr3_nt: TGTGCCAGCAGCTGGGGCCACGAGCAGTACTTC
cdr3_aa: CASSWGHEQYF

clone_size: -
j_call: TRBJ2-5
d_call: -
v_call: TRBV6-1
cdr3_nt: TGTGCCAGCAGTGAAATGGGGGCGGGGGAGACCCAGTACTTC
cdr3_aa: CASSEMGAGETQYF

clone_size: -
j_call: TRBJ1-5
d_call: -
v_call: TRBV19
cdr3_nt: TGTGCCAGTAGTAAGACCCCGGGGCCAGCCGCCCGTTATAGCAATCAGCCCCAGCATTTT
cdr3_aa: CASSKTPGPAARYSNQPQHF

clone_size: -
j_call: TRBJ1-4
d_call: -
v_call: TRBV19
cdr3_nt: TGTGCCAGTAGTATAGCCGGTGTTAATGAAAAACTGTTTTTT
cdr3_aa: CASSIAGVNEKLFF

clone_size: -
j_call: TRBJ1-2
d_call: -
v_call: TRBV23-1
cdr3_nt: TGCGCCAGCAGTCTCTCATCCTATGGCTACACCTTC
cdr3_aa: CASSLSSYGYTF

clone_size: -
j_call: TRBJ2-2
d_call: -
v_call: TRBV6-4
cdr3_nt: TGTGCCAGCAGTGAAGCTAGCTTCGCCGGGGAGCTGTTTTTT
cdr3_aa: CASSEASFAGELFF

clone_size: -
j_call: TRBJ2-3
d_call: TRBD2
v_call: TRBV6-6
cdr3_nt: TGTGCCAGCAGTTACCGGTCGCGGGGGAGCACAGATACGCAGTATTTT
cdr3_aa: CASSYRSRGSTDTQYF

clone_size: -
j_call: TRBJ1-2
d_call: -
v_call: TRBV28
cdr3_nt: TGTGCCAGCAGTTTAGTAGGGGCGGGGGGCTATGGCTACACCTTC
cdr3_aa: CASSLVGAGGYGYTF

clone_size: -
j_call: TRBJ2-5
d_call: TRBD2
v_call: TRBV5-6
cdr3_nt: TGTGCCAGCAGCAACGGACTAGCGGGGGGGTTCGAGACCCAGTACTTC
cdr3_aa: CASSNGLAGGFETQYF

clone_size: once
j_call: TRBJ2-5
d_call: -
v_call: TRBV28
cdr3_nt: TGTGCCAGCAGTGCAGGGATACGGGAGACCCAGTACTTC
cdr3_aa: CASSAGIRETQYF

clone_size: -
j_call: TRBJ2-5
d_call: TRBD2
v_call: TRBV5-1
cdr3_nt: TGCGCCAGCAGCCGGGTGACTAGCGGGGACCAAGAGACCCAGTACTTC
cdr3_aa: CASSRVTSGDQETQYF

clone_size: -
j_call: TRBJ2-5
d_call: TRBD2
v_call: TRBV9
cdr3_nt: TGTGCCAGCAGCGGCGGGACTAGCGGGGGGGCTCGAGGAGAGACCCAGTACTTC
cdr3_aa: CASSGGTSGGARGETQYF

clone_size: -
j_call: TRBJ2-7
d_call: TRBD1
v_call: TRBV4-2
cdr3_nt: TGTGCCAGCAGCCAAGATATAGGGACAGGGGGCTACGAGCAGTACTTC
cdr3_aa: CASSQDIGTGGYEQYF

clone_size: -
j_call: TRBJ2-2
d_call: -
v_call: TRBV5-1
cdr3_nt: TGCGCCAGCAGCTTAAGACTAGCGAACACCGGGGAGCTGTTTTTT
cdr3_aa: CASSLRLANTGELFF

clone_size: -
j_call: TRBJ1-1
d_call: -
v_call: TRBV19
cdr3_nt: TGTGCCAGTAGTATAGACGCAAATAAAGCTTTCTTT
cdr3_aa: CASSIDANKAFF

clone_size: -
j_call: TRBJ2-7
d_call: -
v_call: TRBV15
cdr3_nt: TGTGCCACCAGCAGAGAGAGGTTTGGAGGAACCTACGAGCAGTACTTC
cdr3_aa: CATSRERFGGTYEQYF

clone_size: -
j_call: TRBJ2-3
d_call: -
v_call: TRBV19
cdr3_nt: TGTGCCAGTAGTATATATATGATCAGGGGGGCAGATACGCAGTATTTT
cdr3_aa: CASSIYMIRGADTQYF

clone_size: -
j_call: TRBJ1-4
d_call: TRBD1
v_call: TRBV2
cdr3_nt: TGTGCCAGCAGTAGTAGACAGGGACAGGCAACTAATGAAAAACTGTTTTTT
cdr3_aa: CASSSRQGQATNEKLFF

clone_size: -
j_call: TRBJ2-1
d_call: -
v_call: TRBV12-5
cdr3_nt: TGTGCTAGTGCCCCGAGATTGAGGGGGGGTAGAAATGAGCAGTTCTTC
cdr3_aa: CASAPRLRGGRNEQFF

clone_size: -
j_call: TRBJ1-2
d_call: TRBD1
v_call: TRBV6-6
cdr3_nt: TGTGCCAGCAGTTATGTGGGACAGGGGAACTATGGCTACACCTTC
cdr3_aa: CASSYVGQGNYGYTF

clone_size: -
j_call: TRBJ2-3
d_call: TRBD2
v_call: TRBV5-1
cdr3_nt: TGCGCCAGCAGCTTAGAACCCCCGACTCGGAGCGGGGGCCACCTTGCAGATACGCAGTATTTT
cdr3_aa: CASSLEPPTRSGGHLADTQYF

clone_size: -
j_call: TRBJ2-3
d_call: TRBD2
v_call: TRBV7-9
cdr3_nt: TGTGCCAGCAGCTTGGGCGGGGGGGAAGATACGCAGTATTTT
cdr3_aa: CASSLGGGEDTQYF

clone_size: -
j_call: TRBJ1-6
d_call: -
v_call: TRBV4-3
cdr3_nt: TGCGCCAGCAGCTTCGGGACCGAGGGGTCACCCCTCCACTTT
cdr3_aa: CASSFGTEGSPLHF

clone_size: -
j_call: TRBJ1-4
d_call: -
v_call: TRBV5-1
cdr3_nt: TGCGCCAGCAGCGAACTCGGGGGAGGGGCTAATGAAAAACTGTTTTTT
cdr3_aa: CASSELGGGANEKLFF

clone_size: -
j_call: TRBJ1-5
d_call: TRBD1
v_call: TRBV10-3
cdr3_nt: TGTGCCATCAGCGTGACAGGGAATCAGCCCCAGCATTTT
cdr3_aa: CAISVTGNQPQHF

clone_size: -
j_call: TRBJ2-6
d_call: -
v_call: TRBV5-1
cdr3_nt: TGCGCCAGCAGCTCACCGGGACGGAGCTCTGGGGCCAACGTCCTGACTTTC
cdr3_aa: CASSSPGRSSGANVLTF

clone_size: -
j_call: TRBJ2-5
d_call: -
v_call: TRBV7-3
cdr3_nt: TGTGCCAGCAGCAGCGACCCGAGGGAGACCCAGTACTTC
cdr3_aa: CASSSDPRETQYF

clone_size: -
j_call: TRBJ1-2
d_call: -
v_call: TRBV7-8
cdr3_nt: TGTGCCATCCGGGGGGAGCGCTATGGCTACACCTTC
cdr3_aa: CAIRGERYGYTF

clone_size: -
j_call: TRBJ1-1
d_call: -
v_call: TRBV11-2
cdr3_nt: TGTGCCAGCAGCTCCTACAGGGCCATGAACACTGAAGCTTTCTTT
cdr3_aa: CASSSYRAMNTEAFF

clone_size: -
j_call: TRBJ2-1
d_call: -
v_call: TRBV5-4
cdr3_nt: TGTGCCAGCAGCCGGGCCGGGACCACCAATGAGCAGTTCTTC
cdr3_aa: CASSRAGTTNEQFF